These 8 T cell receptor beta chains share one sample of origin, sequenced in a study of blood T cell repertoires in COVID-19. Produced via immunoSEQ multiplex PCR; TCRdb's table is partial and in-frame only. The sample holds about 69,000 clones; nearly 80% are singletons and the top ten take around 47%. The specimen was peripheral blood. The receptors derive from a human donor in a cohort sampled during active COVID-19.

The V call is TRBV10-3, the J call TRBJ1-1, with 9 bases aligning to TRBD1. CDR3 length: 16 amino acids. V lost 2 bases and J lost 6; bases outside the gene matches: 10. Germline assignment: CDR1 ENHRY and CDR2 SYGVKD. The CDR3 is CAISETPGQGLPEAFF. CDR3 sequence (DNA): TGTGCCATCAGTGAGACCCCGGGACAGGGTTTGCCTGAAGCTTTCTTT.

This clone is a singleton in its sample. The chain carries TRBV27 and TRBJ1-2, with 7 bases aligning to TRBD1. Per the germline V gene, CDR1 is MNHEY and CDR2 is SMNVEV (reference sequence). The length of the CDR3 is 15 residues. J gave up 4 bases and V 7 bases, and 12 bases lay outside the gene matches. This CDR3 is CASTAQSDRRYGYTF. DNA for the CDR3: TGTGCCAGCACCGCCCAATCGGACAGGCGCTATGGCTACACCTTC.

The chain joins TRBV19 to TRBJ1-5; 8 bases are shared with TRBD1. Germline V gene data show CDR1 as LNHDA and CDR2 as SQIVND (reference sequence). CDR3 length equals 17 residues. After removal of 5 bases from V and 0 bases from J, the junction contained 9 bases not matched to a gene. The CDR3 is CASSPLTGGSSNQPQHF. The CDR3, as DNA: TGTGCCAGTAGTCCGCTCACAGGGGGATCTAGCAATCAGCCCCAGCATTTT.

The chain links TRBV7-2 to TRBJ2-3; 12 nucleotides line up with TRBD2. Trimming cost V 1 base and J 9 bases; bases outside gene matches: 5. The CDR3 sequence is 15 residues long. The V gene's germline CDR1 is SGHTA and CDR2 FQGNSA. DNA for the CDR3: TGTGCCAGCAGCTTAGACGGACTAGCGGGACAAACGCAGTATTTT. This translates into CASSLDGLAGQTQYF.

This clone has more than one count but fewer than ten. Here the CDR3 DNA reads TGCGCCAGCAGCATATTAGCGGGAGGAGGCTACGAGCAGTACTTC. Protein: CASSILAGGGYEQYF. The chain is built from TRBV5-1 and TRBJ2-7, with 10 bases lining up with TRBD2. The CDR3 extends over 15 amino acids. The V segment lost 4 bases and the J segment 3 bases; nucleotides outside the gene matches: 7. The germline gives CDR1 SGHRS, CDR2 YFSETQ.

This rearrangement joins TRBV19 to TRBJ2-5, with TRBD1 identical over 7 bases. This CDR3 is built from 15 residues. CDR1 is LNHDA, CDR2 SQIVND, per germline (reference sequence). With 4 bases clipped from V and 1 base from J, the junction kept 6 bases outside the gene matches. The CDR3 loop is CASSTTGQVQETQYF. The CDR3 DNA reads as TGTGCCAGTAGTACCACCGGACAGGTCCAAGAGACCCAGTACTTC.

For the CDR3, the DNA is TGTGCCACCAGTAAGCGGGGGGGCGGAGCAGATACGCAGTATTTT. The encoded protein is CATSKRGGGADTQYF. This sequence joins TRBV15 and TRBJ2-3; TRBD2 aligns across 10 bases. V shed 6 bases, J shed 4 bases, and the junction held 7 bases outside the gene matches. The germline V gene has CDR1 LNHNV and CDR2 YYDKDF (reference sequence). The length of the CDR3 is 15 residues. Full variable domain (outside the CDR3, taken from reference TRBV15 and TRBJ2-3): DAMVIQNPRYQVTQFGKPVTLSCSQTLNHNVMYWYQQKSSQAPKLLFHYYDKDFNNEADTPDNFQSRRPNTSFCFLDIRSPGLGDTAMYLCATSKRGGGADTQYFGPGTRLTVL.

V usage is TRBV28 and J usage is TRBJ1-1; D ambiguous. V was trimmed by 2 bases and J by 6 bases, leaving 13 bases between them. The CDR3 sequence is 14 residues long. CDR1 and CDR2 from the germline V gene are MDHEN and SYDVKM. DNA of the CDR3: TGTGCCAGCAGTTTACGGCAGGCGGAGGCTGAAGCTTTCTTT. Translating gives CASSLRQAEAEAFF.